The clone carrying this TCR beta chain occurred many times. Trimming took off 3 bases at V and 0 bases at J, with 17 bases between the two ends. CDR1 LGHDT and CDR2 YNNKEL come from the germline V gene (reference sequence). CDR3 length: 17 amino acids. The sample belongs to a study of T cells in Graves' hyperthyroidism and ophthalmopathy. Across the study: Peripheral blood was drawn at first diagnosis, prior to all treatment.

RNA transcripts yielded amplified TCR beta CDR3 regions. The HTBI primer set drove a first-round RT-PCR of the TCR CDR3. Each CDR3 protein is one row after TCRdb ran MiXCR on the multiplex PCR reads. The sample yields fewer than 600,000 distinct CDR3 sequences, around 13% seen once. Newly diagnosed patients aged 18 to 65 had hyperthyroidism of under 2 months' duration. Diagnoses were established using clinical symptoms, serum thyroxine and TRAb, thyroid ultrasound and orbital computed tomography. Out of roughly 9.1 ml of fresh peripheral blood came the PBMCs. The receptor was isolated from a woman aged 40 to 55 with Graves' hyperthyroidism. Specimen: blood. The V and J genes are TRBV3-1 and TRBJ2-5; D not certain. This chain's CDR3 is CASSQGKRTRYQETQYF. The DNA for the CDR3 is TGTGCCAGCAGCCAGGGAAAAAGGACCCGGTACCAAGAGACCCAGTACTTC.